The 6 T cell receptor beta chains given below trace back to one sample, sequenced in a study of cytomegalovirus exposure and HLA in healthy donors. The primer mix had 60 Vbeta and 13 Jbeta primers. Produced via immunoSEQ multiplex PCR; TCRdb's table is partial and in-frame only. Here the sample spans some 200,000 clones, approximately 81% being singletons. The sequenced sample consisted of PBMCs. The source of these receptors is a man over 45 in good health and CMV-seronegative.

The CDR3 DNA follows: TGTGCCAGCACCCTGGGGCAGACCCAGTACTTC. This codes for CASTLGQTQYF. J is TRBJ2-5 and V is TRBV2, with D possibly matching TRBD1 (5 bases). Deletions cut 7 bases from V and 6 bases from J, with 9 bases between. The CDR3 is made up of 11 amino acids. Per the germline V gene, CDR1 is SNHLY and CDR2 is FYNNEI.

DNA of the CDR3: TGCGCCAGCAGCCGTTCGGACAGAGCGAACACTGAAGCTTTCTTT. It codes for CASSRSDRANTEAFF. The chain links TRBV4-1 to TRBJ1-1, with D perhaps TRBD1 (6 bases). The CDR3 extends over 15 amino acids. Germline loops: CDR1 MGHRA, CDR2 YSYEKL. V lost 4 bases to trimming and J lost 1 base, with 13 bases between them.

This chain links TRBV30 with TRBJ1-1, with a weak D call TRBD1 (6 bases). Trimming cost V 3 bases and J 5 bases, with 22 bases left between them. The germline gives CDR1 GTSNPN, CDR2 SVGIG (reference sequence). The CDR3 runs 16 residues. The CDR3 protein is CAWRTGTNLGVTEAFF. As DNA, the CDR3 is TGTGCCTGGAGGACCGGGACAAACTTGGGGGTAACTGAAGCTTTCTTT.

This clone was recorded a few times. The chain recombines TRBV10-3 with TRBJ1-5; TRBD1 aligns across 8 bases. CDR3 size: 14 residues. Trimming took 3 bases from V and 9 from J; bases not matched to a gene: 7. CDR1 ENHRY and CDR2 SYGVKD come from the germline V gene. As DNA, the CDR3 is TGTGCCATCAGTGAAGGGACAGGCTCAGGGCCCCAGCATTTT. This translates into CAISEGTGSGPQHF.

This chain joins TRBV7-3 and TRBJ2-3; TRBD2 matches at 10 bases. The CDR3 covers 15 residues. J gave up 5 bases and V 4 bases, and 6 bases lay outside the gene matches. The germline V gene encodes CDR1 SGHTA and CDR2 FQGTGA. Written as DNA, the CDR3 is TGTGCCAGCAGCTCGAGCGGGGGGGCCGGAGATACGCAGTATTTT. Its protein product is CASSSSGGAGDTQYF.

This chain links TRBV6-1 with TRBJ1-2; tentatively, D is TRBD1 (6 bases). Germline assignment: CDR1 MNHNS and CDR2 SASEGT. Trimming left V 3 bases short and J 6 bases short, with 17 bases between. This CDR3 region has 15 residues. CDR3 residues: CASSDLDRRRNGYTF. As DNA, the CDR3 is TGTGCCAGCAGTGATTTAGACAGGAGGAGGAATGGCTACACCTTC.